The 12 T cell receptor beta chains listed next were all sequenced from one sample in a study of T-cell reconstitution after alpha-beta-depleted transplantation in children. TCRbeta library preparation incorporated unique molecular identifiers. TCRdb re-called the PCR reads with MiXCR, one entry per CDR3 protein. This table holds about half a million distinct CDR3 sequences, under 15% found once. The starting material was PBMCs from the stem cell graft donor, obtained from the stem cell graft. These receptor sequences come from a human donor who donated a stem cell graft to a child with combined immunodeficiency.

This clonotype was found a few times. The V call is TRBV20-1, the J call TRBJ2-1, with D perhaps TRBD1 or TRBD2 (5 bases each). Trimming cost V 5 bases and J 0 bases, with 29 bases left between them. The CDR3 spans 20 residues. CDR1 is DFQATT and CDR2 is SNEGSKA in the germline V gene (reference sequence). The CDR3, as DNA: TGCAGTGCTCCCTCCTTGGGGCTAGCCGGACCAGGGAGCTCCTACAATGAGCAGTTCTTC. As protein: CSAPSLGLAGPGSSYNEQFF.

The chain combines TRBV12-3 or TRBV12-4 with TRBJ2-3; D is undetermined. The CDR3 contains 13 residues. The germline V and J ends were trimmed by 7 bases and 5 bases, with 13 bases remaining between them. The CDR3 sequence: CASNDWQGDTQYF. In DNA form, the CDR3 reads TGTGCCAGCAATGACTGGCAAGGAGATACGCAGTATTTT.

This clonotype was observed a few times. CDR3 DNA: TGCAGTGCTTCGGGACTAGCGTTTTCCTACGAGCAGTACTTC. Translating it yields CSASGLAFSYEQYF. The V gene is TRBV20-1, the J gene TRBJ2-7; 10 nucleotides align to TRBD2. The CDR3 length is 14 residues. Trimming removed 5 bases from V and 1 base from J; junction bases left unmatched: 5. CDR1 DFQATT and CDR2 SNEGSKA come from the germline V gene (reference sequence).

In this sample, this clonotype turned up many times. The chain couples TRBV7-9 to TRBJ2-1, with TRBD2 matching 12 bases. Trimming cost V 5 bases and J 8 bases; bases outside gene matches: 10. Germline CDR1 is SEHNR and CDR2 is FQNEAQ (reference sequence). This CDR3 comprises 16 residues. The CDR3 spells CASSPTLAGGRHEQFF. The CDR3 DNA is TGTGCCAGCAGCCCAACGCTAGCGGGAGGGAGGCATGAGCAGTTCTTC. Supplemented by reference TRBV7-9 and TRBJ2-1, the full variable domain reads DTGVSQNPRHKITKRGQNVTFRCDPISEHNRLYWYRQTLGQGPEFLTYFQNEAQLEKSRLLSDRFSAERPKGSFSTLEIQRTEQGDSAMYLCASSPTLAGGRHEQFFGPGTRLTVL.

V and J are TRBV18 and TRBJ2-7; the D gene is possibly TRBD1 (6 bases). There are 15 residues in the CDR3. Germline CDR1 and CDR2: KGHSH and LQKENI. The V and J ends lost 1 base and 2 bases respectively, with 12 bases between them. The CDR3 DNA follows: TGTGCCAGCTCACCACTTGGGGGCCCCCCCTACGAGCAGTACTTC. Translation gives CASSPLGGPPYEQYF.

The J gene is TRBJ2-3, the V gene TRBV7-2; no firm D call. Germline assignment: CDR1 SGHTA and CDR2 FQGNSA. The V end lost 2 bases, the J end lost 0 bases, and 6 bases lay between the germline ends. The CDR3 extends over 14 amino acids. Here the CDR3 DNA reads TGTGCCAGCAGCTTACAGATTAGCACAGATACGCAGTATTTT. It codes for CASSLQISTDTQYF.

This clonotype has a handful of counts. The chain links TRBV3-1 to TRBJ2-2; D unresolved. Trimming left V 7 bases short and J 1 base short, with 7 bases between. CDR3 length: 13 amino acids. The germline gives CDR1 LGHDT, CDR2 YNNKEL (reference sequence). CDR3 protein: CASNLGNTGELFF. The CDR3 bases are TGTGCCAGCAACCTCGGGAACACCGGGGAGCTGTTTTTT.

The V call is TRBV24-1, the J call TRBJ2-3; D gene ambiguous. Germline values: CDR1 KGHDR, CDR2 SFDVKD. This CDR3 has 11 amino acids. Between the trimmed V and J ends, which lost 5 bases and 4 bases, there was a span of 3 bases. CDR3 residues: CATSGADTQYF. As DNA, the CDR3 is TGTGCCACCAGTGGGGCAGATACGCAGTATTTT.

This clonotype was detected a few times. Without the conserved terminal phenylalanine or tryptophan, this CDR3 likely stems from a read error. This rearrangement joins TRBV20-1 to TRBJ1-2; 8 positions match TRBD1. V dropped 6 bases and J dropped 8; count of bases not matched to a gene: 17. CDR3 size: 15 residues. Germline V lookup: CDR1 DFQATT, CDR2 SNEGSKA (reference sequence). DNA of the CDR3: TGCAGTGCAACCGGGACAGGCAGGATAGATAGGGGCTACACCTCC. Protein product: CSATGTGRIDRGYTS.

The V call is TRBV9, the J call TRBJ2-7; D is ambiguous. The germline CDR1 and CDR2 sequences are SGDLS and YYNGEE. V gave up 0 bases and J gave up 5 bases, with 9 bases separating them. This CDR3 is built from 13 residues. The DNA of the CDR3 is TGTGCCAGCAGCGTAGCTCTGGCGGACGAGCAGTACTTC. Translation gives CASSVALADEQYF.

This clonotype was seen many times. This chain connects TRBV7-7 to TRBJ2-7; D is ambiguous. In germline, CDR1 is SSHAT, CDR2 FNYEAQ (reference sequence). The CDR3 is 15 amino acids. Trimming took off 5 bases at V and 1 base at J, with 15 bases between the two ends. CDR3 sequence: CASSRPVGQSYEQYF. The CDR3 DNA reads TGTGCCAGCAGCCGTCCGGTAGGCCAGTCCTACGAGCAGTACTTC.

CDR3 region: CASSTTRLVAGDLKTQYF. The CDR3 DNA is TGTGCCAGTAGTACCACACGGTTGGTAGCGGGAGATTTGAAGACCCAGTACTTC. The rearrangement links TRBV19 to TRBJ2-5; 9 nucleotides align to TRBD2. V gave up 4 bases and J gave up 6 bases; unmatched junction bases: 18. Germline assignment: CDR1 LNHDA and CDR2 SQIVND (reference sequence). There are 18 residues in the CDR3.